Shown below are 26 T cell receptor beta chains from a single sample sequenced in a study of T cells in Graves' hyperthyroidism and ophthalmopathy. Amplified TCR beta CDR3 regions came from RNA transcripts. The study used the HTBI primer set for a first-round RT-PCR of the TCR CDR3. From the multiplex PCR reads, TCRdb called clonotypes with MiXCR, one entry per CDR3 protein. Here the sample spans 600,000 to 850,000 distinct CDR3 sequences, roughly a sixth being singletons. The sequencing sample was made of blood. The receptors stem from a woman aged 45-65 years with Graves' hyperthyroidism that later progressed to Graves' ophthalmopathy.

This clonotype occurred many times. The chain joins TRBV6-1 to TRBJ2-7; D uncertain. Germline loops: CDR1 MNHNS, CDR2 SASEGT. Deletions cut 3 bases from V and 5 bases from J, with 14 bases between. The CDR3 runs to 14 residues. The CDR3 spells CASSDETGLHEQYF. CDR3 nucleotide sequence: TGTGCCAGCAGTGACGAAACCGGTCTGCACGAGCAGTACTTC.

This clonotype was seen many times. The CDR3 coding sequence is TGTGCCAGCAGCACTGGACAGAGCAATCAGCCCCAGCATTTT. This gives the protein CASSTGQSNQPQHF. This chain connects TRBV9 to TRBJ1-5, with TRBD1 as a possible D gene (6 bases). V shed 4 bases and J shed 1 base, with 9 bases lying between them. The length of the CDR3 is 14 residues. Germline CDR1 is SGDLS and CDR2 is YYNGEE.

The chain is built from TRBV6-1 and TRBJ1-1, with 7 bases lining up with TRBD1. CDR1 is MNHNS, CDR2 SASEGT, per germline. CDR3 length: 16 residues. V gave up 6 bases and J gave up 0 bases; unmatched junction bases: 10. In DNA form, the CDR3 reads TGTGCCAGCAGCCCTGACAGGGCAGGGATGAACACTGAAGCTTTCTTT. Translated, it gives CASSPDRAGMNTEAFF.

This clonotype was observed once. The chain is built from TRBV19 and TRBJ2-1, with D perhaps assigned TRBD1 or TRBD2 (5 bases each). CDR1 is LNHDA and CDR2 is SQIVND in the germline V gene (reference sequence). V was pared by 8 bases and J by 3 bases, with 11 bases between. The CDR3 covers 13 residues. The CDR3 region is CASARGDYNEQFF. The DNA for the CDR3 is TGTGCCAGTGCACGGGGCGACTACAATGAGCAGTTCTTC.

The V and J genes are TRBV4-2 and TRBJ1-2, with no clear D. V shed 0 bases and J shed 6 bases, with 20 bases lying between them. Germline lookup yields CDR1 LGHNA and CDR2 YNFKEQ. The length of the CDR3 is 17 residues. The CDR3 loop is CASSQDRTLTGEDGYTF. CDR3 bases: TGTGCCAGCAGCCAAGACAGGACGTTAACGGGTGAGGATGGCTACACCTTC.

The gene calls are TRBV11-2 and TRBJ1-2, with D possibly TRBD1 on 5 matching bases. V gave up 4 bases and J gave up 4 bases, with 16 bases separating them. Germline V gene data show CDR1 as SGHAT and CDR2 as FQNNGV. The CDR3 length is 15 residues. CDR3 bases: TGTGCCAGCAGCTCATATCCGCAGGGAGCCTATGGCTACACCTTC. This encodes CASSSYPQGAYGYTF.

The genes are TRBV19 and TRBJ1-3; D is unresolved. Trimming took off 7 bases at V and 0 bases at J, with 13 bases between the two ends. Germline lookup yields CDR1 LNHDA and CDR2 SQIVND (reference sequence). The CDR3 extends over 15 amino acids. The CDR3 sequence: CASNTDGSSGNTIYF. The CDR3, as DNA: TGTGCCAGTAACACGGACGGAAGCTCTGGAAACACCATATATTTT.

This clonotype was observed once. This sequence joins TRBV14 and TRBJ2-2; 7 nucleotides agree with TRBD1. CDR1 and CDR2 (germline): SGHDN, FVKESK. J gave up 3 bases and V 11 bases, and 18 bases lay outside the gene matches. The CDR3 runs 17 residues. CDR3 protein: CAEIQMRQGRHTGELFF. In DNA form, the CDR3 reads TGTGCCGAGATCCAGATGAGACAGGGTCGACACACCGGGGAGCTGTTTTTT. Combining the CDR3 with reference TRBV14 and TRBJ2-2 gives the whole variable domain EAGVTQFPSHSVIEKGQTVTLRCDPISGHDNLYWYRRVMGKEIKFLLHFVKESKQDESGMPNNRFLAERTGGTYSTLKVQPAELEDSGVYFCAEIQMRQGRHTGELFFGEGSRLTVL.

The chain has TRBV5-1 and TRBJ2-7; D not resolved. Deletions cut 2 bases from V and 7 bases from J, with 13 bases between. Per the germline V gene, CDR1 is SGHRS and CDR2 is YFSETQ. CDR3 length equals 13 residues. The DNA for the CDR3 is TGCGCCAGCAGCTTTGGACCATTCCTTGAGCAGTACTTC. Translating it yields CASSFGPFLEQYF.

This clonotype came up a few times. The J gene is TRBJ2-5, the V gene TRBV5-4, with a weak D call TRBD2 (6 bases). The germline V gene has CDR1 SGHNT and CDR2 YYREEE (reference sequence). The CDR3 contains 15 residues. Trimming shortened V by 5 bases and J by 7 bases, and 21 bases separated the two germline ends. The CDR3 loop reads CASSSDAGTHLTQYF. The DNA for the CDR3 is TGTGCCAGCAGTTCGGACGCGGGGACCCATTTGACCCAGTACTTC.

This clonotype has only a few counts. J is TRBJ1-1 and V is TRBV12-3 or TRBV12-4; D not resolved. Trimming left V 10 bases short and J 4 bases short, with 10 bases between. The CDR3 has 11 residues. CDR3 nucleotides: TGTGCCACTAACCGGGGCACTGAAGCTTTCTTT. It specifies CATNRGTEAFF.

This clonotype was counted only a few times. J is TRBJ2-1 and V is TRBV5-1; possible D gene TRBD1, 6 bases. Trimming cost V 0 bases and J 1 base, with 11 bases left between them. Germline assignment: CDR1 SGHRS and CDR2 YFSETQ. The CDR3 is 16 residues long. CDR3 in DNA: TGCGCCAGCAGCTTGGTGACCGGGACATCCTACAATGAGCAGTTCTTC. Protein product: CASSLVTGTSYNEQFF. The full variable domain, its missing parts supplied by reference TRBV5-1 and TRBJ2-1, is KAGVTQTPRYLIKTRGQQVTLSCSPISGHRSVSWYQQTPGQGLQFLFEYFSETQRNKGNFPGRFSGRQFSNSRSEMNVSTLELGDSALYLCASSLVTGTSYNEQFFGPGTRLTVL.

Ten or more counts support this clonotype. The chain couples TRBV11-2 to TRBJ2-7, with D perhaps given as TRBD1 or TRBD2 (5 bases each). Trimming cost V 1 base and J 5 bases, with 18 bases left between them. The CDR3 covers 16 residues. The germline gives CDR1 SGHAT, CDR2 FQNNGV. CDR3 residues: CASSLAPGPGTHEQYF. The CDR3 DNA reads TGTGCCAGCAGCTTAGCGCCGGGCCCCGGGACCCACGAGCAGTACTTC.

This clonotype was counted a few times. The gene calls are TRBV5-5 and TRBJ1-2; D gene ambiguous. The CDR3 is 15 residues long. Germline-derived CDR1 and CDR2 are SGHKS and YYEKEE (reference sequence). The V gene lost 5 bases and the J gene lost 5 bases, with 19 bases spanning the gap. CDR3 amino acids: CASSSSPSYGYGYTF. CDR3 nucleotides: TGTGCCAGCAGTTCCTCACCCTCATATGGGTATGGCTACACCTTC.

This clonotype was detected many times. V is TRBV12-3 or TRBV12-4 and J is TRBJ2-7; D might be TRBD2 (5 bases). Trimming took off 3 bases at V and 3 bases at J, with 12 bases between the two ends. This CDR3 contains 14 residues. Here the CDR3 DNA reads TGTGCCAGCAGTTTGGTCGGGATGGGCTACGAGCAGTACTTC. Amino acid sequence: CASSLVGMGYEQYF.

This clonotype has ten or more counts. The V gene is TRBV18, the J gene TRBJ2-1, with D perhaps TRBD1 (5 bases). Between the trimmed V and J ends, which lost 3 bases and 7 bases, there was a span of 13 bases. This CDR3 spans 14 amino acids. CDR1 KGHSH and CDR2 LQKENI come from the germline V gene. The CDR3 DNA sequence: TGTGCCAGCTCACCCGAGGTAGGGGTGAATGAGCAGTTCTTC. Translation gives CASSPEVGVNEQFF.

CDR3 in DNA: TGCAGCGTTGAAACCCCAGGGGGGTGGAATGAGCAGTTCTTC. Encoded protein: CSVETPGGWNEQFF. The chain links TRBV29-1 to TRBJ2-1, with D maybe TRBD1 (7 bases). V lost 2 bases, J lost 7 bases, and 15 bases lay in between. Germline V gene data show CDR1 as SQVTM and CDR2 as ANQGSEA. The CDR3 runs 14 residues.

The chain is built from TRBV20-1 and TRBJ1-6, with 8 bases that match TRBD1. Germline CDR1 is DFQATT and CDR2 is SNEGSKA (reference sequence). V dropped 6 bases and J dropped 9; count of bases not matched to a gene: 10. The CDR3 loop spans 14 amino acids. The CDR3, as DNA: TGCAGTGCCCCTCTGACAGGGGAGAGTTCACCCCTCCACTTT. It specifies CSAPLTGESSPLHF.

As concerns this clonotype: The junction departs from the called germline gene at one end, perhaps through a read error. The chain recombines TRBV9 with TRBJ2-1; TRBD1 aligns across 9 bases. Germline V CDR1 and CDR2: SGDLS, YYNGEE. The CDR3 consists of 15 residues. CDR3: CASSVTGGAYNKQFF. The CDR3 nucleotides read TGTGCCAGCAGCGTCACAGGGGGCGCCTACAATAAGCAGTTCTTC.

This clonotype was detected ten times or more. The rearrangement uses TRBV6-1 and TRBJ1-1; the D is unclear. Germline-derived CDR1 and CDR2 are MNHNS and SASEGT. This CDR3 has 13 amino acids. Trimming took off 0 bases at V and 11 bases at J, with 13 bases between the two ends. The CDR3 coding sequence is TGTGCCAGCAGTGAAGCGCTGCGGTTGAAGGCTTTCTTT. It specifies CASSEALRLKAFF.

The chain combines TRBV6-2 or TRBV6-3 with TRBJ2-1, with TRBD2 matching 10 bases. Germline values: CDR1 MNHEY, CDR2 SVGEGT. This CDR3 has 17 amino acids. Trimming took 2 bases from V and 4 from J; bases not matched to a gene: 8. The CDR3 region is CASSYSRASGGYNEQFF. The CDR3 nucleotides read TGTGCCAGCAGTTACAGTCGGGCTAGCGGGGGATACAATGAGCAGTTCTTC.

This clonotype has a count of ten or more. CDR3 region: CASNKEGELGNQPQHF. CDR3 DNA: TGTGCCAGCAACAAAGAGGGGGAGTTGGGCAATCAGCCCCAGCATTTT. V is TRBV3-1 and J is TRBJ1-5; D is possibly TRBD1 (6 bases). V lost 7 bases to trimming and J lost 2 bases, with 18 bases between them. The CDR3 runs to 16 residues. Germline-derived CDR1 and CDR2 are LGHDT and YNNKEL (reference sequence).

The rearrangement uses TRBV2 and TRBJ1-1, with 8 bases fitting TRBD1. CDR3 size: 12 residues. CDR1 is SNHLY and CDR2 is FYNNEI in the germline V gene. J was trimmed by 8 bases and V by 7 bases; bases with no gene match: 6. CDR3 sequence reads: CASTRDRGEAFF. CDR3 nucleotides: TGTGCCAGCACCAGAGACAGGGGCGAAGCTTTCTTT.

The chain is built from TRBV12-3 or TRBV12-4 and TRBJ1-3; D gene uncertain. The V end was cut by 6 bases, the J end by 4 bases, with 13 bases between. This CDR3 is built from 14 residues. The CDR3 coding sequence is TGTGCCAGCAGACGAACGGGTAGGGGAAACACCATATATTTT. Residues: CASRRTGRGNTIYF.

The rearrangement uses TRBV4-2 and TRBJ2-5; D is uncertain. With 4 bases removed from V and 2 bases from J, the gap between germline ends came to 17 bases. Germline V gene lookup returns CDR1 LGHNA and CDR2 YNFKEQ. This CDR3 comprises 16 residues. The CDR3 nucleotides are TGTGCCAGCAGCCGGGTGCATGCAAGCCAACAAGAGACCCAGTACTTC. This translates into CASSRVHASQQETQYF.

The chain is built from TRBV10-3 and TRBJ2-3; 7 nucleotides agree with TRBD2. Trimming cost V 9 bases and J 6 bases; bases outside gene matches: 12. Germline V gene sequence: CDR1 ENHRY, CDR2 SYGVKD. The CDR3 spans 14 residues. Here the CDR3 DNA reads TGTGCCATTGGGACTGGCGGGGGAGTGGATACGCAGTATTTT. Residues: CAIGTGGGVDTQYF.